Listed below are T cell receptor beta chains from one sample, sequenced in a study of T cell repertoires in cytomegalovirus infection. Their target antigens are unknown. Each CDR3 protein is one row after TCRdb ran MiXCR on the reads. Of approximately 1,000,000 distinct CDR3 sequences detected, roughly 30% appear once; the ten largest clones hold over 13%. Sequences were derived from cultured CD8+ T cells from PBMCs, sampled from culture after CMV antigen stimulation. The receptor source for this set is a human donor in good health (CMV status not recorded). Some clones in this sample may be carry-over from other donors' samples. The CDR3 runs from the conserved cysteine through the conserved F or W. Size is omitted from some rows. Given values are once, few, many or a class for expanded clones.

clone_size,j_call,v_call,cdr3_aa
many,TRBJ2-5,TRBV7-2,CASSILAGGHQETQYF
many,TRBJ2-2,TRBV7-9,CASSLIESNTGELFF
-,TRBJ2-7,TRBV19,CASSIGQGPGYEQYF
-,TRBJ2-1,TRBV29-1,CSVEDPGTGSFNEQFF
few,TRBJ2-1,TRBV2,CASFTFGGKAYNEQFF
-,TRBJ1-1,TRBV18,CASSPVQGTRIVTEAFF
-,TRBJ1-4,TRBV27,CASSPRGGGRGTNEKLFF
-,TRBJ2-1,TRBV7-8,CASSTRGPIVDSKFF
many,TRBJ1-2,TRBV7-2,CASSLVQEDYGYTF
-,TRBJ2-2,TRBV27,CASSFAGMIPGELFF
few,TRBJ1-1,TRBV6-5,CASSYSRGAVSTEAFF
-,TRBJ2-3,TRBV6-1,CASSATIQGSDTQYF
few,TRBJ2-3,TRBV6-2/TRBV6-3,CASTEWDFYSTDTQYF
-,TRBJ1-1,TRBV7-9,CASSLWDRAAFF
-,TRBJ2-5,TRBV11-3,CASSDPQGTGGTQYF
-,TRBJ2-2,TRBV27,CASGVTGNTGELFF
-,TRBJ1-5,TRBV6-6,CASRGSDYSNQPQHF
few,TRBJ1-6,TRBV2,CASSDYSSYNSPLHF